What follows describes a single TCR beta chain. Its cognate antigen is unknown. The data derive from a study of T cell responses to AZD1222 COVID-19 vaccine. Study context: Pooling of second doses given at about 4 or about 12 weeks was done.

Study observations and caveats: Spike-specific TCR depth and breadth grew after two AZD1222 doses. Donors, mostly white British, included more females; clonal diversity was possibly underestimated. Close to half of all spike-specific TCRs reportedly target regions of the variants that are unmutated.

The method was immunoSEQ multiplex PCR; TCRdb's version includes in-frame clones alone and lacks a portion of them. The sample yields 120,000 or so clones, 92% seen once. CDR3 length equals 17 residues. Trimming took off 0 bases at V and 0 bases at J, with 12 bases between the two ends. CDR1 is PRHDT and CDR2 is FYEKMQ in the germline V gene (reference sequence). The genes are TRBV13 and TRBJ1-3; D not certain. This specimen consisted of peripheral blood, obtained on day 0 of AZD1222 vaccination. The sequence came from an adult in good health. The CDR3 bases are TGTGCCAGCAGCTTAGGAGCAGGCACACTCTCTGGAAACACCATATATTTT. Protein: CASSLGAGTLSGNTIYF.